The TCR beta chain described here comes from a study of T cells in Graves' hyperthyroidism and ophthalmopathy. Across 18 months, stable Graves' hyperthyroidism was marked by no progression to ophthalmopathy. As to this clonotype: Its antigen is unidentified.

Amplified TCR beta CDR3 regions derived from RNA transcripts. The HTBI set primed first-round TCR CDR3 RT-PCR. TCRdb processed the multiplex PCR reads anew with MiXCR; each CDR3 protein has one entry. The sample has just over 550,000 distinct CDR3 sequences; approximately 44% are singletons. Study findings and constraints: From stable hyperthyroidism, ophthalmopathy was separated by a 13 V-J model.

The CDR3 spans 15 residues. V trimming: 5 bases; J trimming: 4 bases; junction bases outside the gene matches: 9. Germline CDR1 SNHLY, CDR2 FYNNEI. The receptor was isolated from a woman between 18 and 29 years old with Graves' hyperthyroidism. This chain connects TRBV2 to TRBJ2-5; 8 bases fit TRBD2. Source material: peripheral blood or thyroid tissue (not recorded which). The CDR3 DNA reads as TGTGCCAGCAGTAGCCGGGGACTAGAGGTAGAGACCCAGTACTTC. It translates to CASSSRGLEVETQYF.